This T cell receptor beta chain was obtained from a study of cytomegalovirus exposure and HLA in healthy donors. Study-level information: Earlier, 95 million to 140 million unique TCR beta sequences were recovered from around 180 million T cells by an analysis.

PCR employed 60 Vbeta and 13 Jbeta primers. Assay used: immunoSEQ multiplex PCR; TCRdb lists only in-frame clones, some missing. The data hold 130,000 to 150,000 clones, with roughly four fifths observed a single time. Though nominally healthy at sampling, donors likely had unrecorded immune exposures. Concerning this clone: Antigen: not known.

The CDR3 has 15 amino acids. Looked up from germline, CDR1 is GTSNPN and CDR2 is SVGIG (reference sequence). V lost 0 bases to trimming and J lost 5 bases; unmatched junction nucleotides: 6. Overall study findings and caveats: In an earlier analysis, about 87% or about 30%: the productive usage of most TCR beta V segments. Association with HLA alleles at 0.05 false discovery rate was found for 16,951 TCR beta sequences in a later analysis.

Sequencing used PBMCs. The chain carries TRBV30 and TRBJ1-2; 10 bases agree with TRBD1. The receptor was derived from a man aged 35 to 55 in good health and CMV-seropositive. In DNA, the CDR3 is TGTGCCTGGAGTGTACTAAGGACAGGGGGTTATGGCTACACCTTC. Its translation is CAWSVLRTGGYGYTF.